This TCR beta chain was documented in a study of PD-1 blockade in mismatch repair-deficient tumors. Study overall: Enrolled about 2013-2016, patients had progressing, pretreated mismatch repair-deficient cancers of about a dozen types. Overall study findings and caveats: After pembrolizumab, tumor-resident clones rose rapidly, then generally contracted before radiologic responses.

PCR or immunohistochemistry showed mismatch repair deficiency in every enrolled patient. Three pembrolizumab responders had their TCRs sequenced. The CDR3 is made up of 12 amino acids. Germline V CDR1 and CDR2: MNHNS, SASEGT. Remarks on this clone: Its cognate antigen is unknown. The junction departs from germline at one end; a sequencing error may be responsible.

Some clones are missing from TCRdb's copy, which holds only in-frame ones; the method was immunoSEQ multiplex PCR. This table has around 130,000 clones, more than 70% appearing once. The V gene is TRBV6-1, the J gene TRBJ2-7; D remains ambiguous. The input for sequencing was peripheral blood, taken roughly 70 weeks after starting pembrolizumab. This clonotype was sampled from an adult with mismatch repair-deficient cancer. The CDR3 nucleotides are TGTGCCAGCACTGAAAGGGTCTACGAGCAGTACTTC. This encodes CASTERVYEQYF.